The entry that follows covers one TCR beta chain sequence. These data originate in a study of blood T cell repertoires in COVID-19. The V gene's germline CDR1 is ENHRY and CDR2 SYGVKD. The CDR3 spans 14 residues. Trimming took 2 bases from V and 4 from J, leaving 11 bases between them. The protocol was immunoSEQ multiplex PCR, while the TCRdb copy is restricted to in-frame clones and leaves out a portion. This table has about 480,000 clones, less than 90% appearing once. Seattle patients were enrolled while actively infected and followed longitudinally. The genes are TRBV10-3 and TRBJ1-1; D might be TRBD1 (5 bases). This clonotype was sampled from a woman aged 45-60 years with COVID-19, enrolled during active disease. What was sequenced was peripheral blood. This chain's CDR3 is CAISEGHPGTEAFF. The DNA for the CDR3 is TGTGCCATCAGTGAGGGACACCCGGGCACTGAAGCTTTCTTT.